This T cell receptor (beta chain) was sequenced during a study of blood T cell repertoires in COVID-19. The CDR3 contains 16 residues. CDR1 and CDR2 from the germline V gene are SGHTA and FQGTGA. With 0 bases removed from V and 4 bases from J, the gap between germline ends came to 13 bases. Assay used: immunoSEQ multiplex PCR; TCRdb lists only in-frame clones, some missing. The data contain about 300,000 clones, around nine tenths of them singletons. Sequencing was performed on peripheral blood. This receptor was taken from a man aged 70-80 years with acute or convalescent COVID-19. The chain is built from TRBV7-3 and TRBJ1-3; the D gene is possibly TRBD1 (6 bases). DNA for the CDR3: TGTGCCAGCAGCTTAACCGCCCAGGGGAGCGGAAACACCATATATTTT. Amino acid sequence: CASSLTAQGSGNTIYF.